Shown below are 22 T cell receptor beta chains from a single sample sequenced in a study of shared clonotypes between healthy human individuals. Selected positively for CCR7 and CD45RO-negative, naive CD8 cells excluded terminally differentiated effector memory CD45RA+ cells. Libraries were prepared by immunoSEQ multiplex PCR; TCRdb keeps only in-frame clonotypes and omits some of them. The sample lists over 2,000,000 clones, approximately 92% occurring once. Sequencing was done on a sample of naive CD8+ T cells from PBMCs. Receptors originate from a man aged 18 to 30 in good health. Some clones in this sample may be carry-over from other donors' samples.

The chain employs TRBV27 and TRBJ2-1, with TRBD1 matching 12 bases. Germline lookup yields CDR1 MNHEY and CDR2 SMNVEV (reference sequence). V was clipped by 5 bases and J by 3 bases; unmatched bases: 11. The CDR3 is 18 amino acids. This CDR3 is CASSGGTGGLAHYNEQFF. The CDR3 DNA sequence: TGTGCCAGCAGTGGGGGGACAGGGGGCTTGGCCCACTACAATGAGCAGTTCTTC.

The V call is TRBV28, the J call TRBJ1-3; D gene ambiguous. V gave up 6 bases and J gave up 0 bases, with 15 bases separating them. The CDR3 consists of 16 residues. Germline lookup yields CDR1 MDHEN and CDR2 SYDVKM. CDR3 coding DNA: TGTGCCAGCAGAGCAATCACGGGTTACTCTGGAAACACCATATATTTT. Its translation: CASRAITGYSGNTIYF.

J is TRBJ2-3 and V is TRBV6-5, with a weak D call TRBD1 (6 bases). V was shortened by 6 bases and J by 2 bases, with 15 bases between the two germline ends. The V gene's germline CDR1 is MNHEY and CDR2 SVGAGI. This CDR3 contains 15 residues. CDR3 in amino acids: CASSQQGPTTDTQYF. CDR3 coding DNA: TGTGCCAGCAGCCAACAGGGCCCAACCACAGATACGCAGTATTTT.

The chain links TRBV7-9 to TRBJ1-1, with D possibly being TRBD1 (6 bases). Germline assignment: CDR1 SEHNR and CDR2 FQNEAQ (reference sequence). This CDR3 region has 16 residues. Deletions cut 4 bases from V and 1 base from J, with 16 bases between. CDR3 sequence reads: CASSSRTGKENTEAFF. The CDR3 DNA follows: TGTGCCAGCAGCTCCAGAACAGGGAAGGAGAACACTGAAGCTTTCTTT.

This clone has more than one count but fewer than ten. The gene calls are TRBV6-1 and TRBJ1-5, with D hard to call. The germline gives CDR1 MNHNS, CDR2 SASEGT. This CDR3 contains 14 residues. Trimming cost V 8 bases and J 2 bases, with 13 bases left between them. CDR3 sequence reads: CASAGRNGNQPQHF. CDR3 nucleotide sequence: TGTGCCAGCGCCGGGAGAAATGGCAATCAGCCCCAGCATTTT.

CDR3 sequence reads: CAWSVLRVNSPLHF. CDR3 coding DNA: TGTGCCTGGAGTGTACTACGGGTTAATTCACCCCTCCACTTT. The rearrangement links TRBV30 to TRBJ1-6; D is uncertain. The V and J ends lost 0 bases and 6 bases respectively, with 9 bases between them. Germline V gene lookup returns CDR1 GTSNPN and CDR2 SVGIG (reference sequence). The length of the CDR3 is 14 residues.

The chain is built from TRBV5-1 and TRBJ2-7; D is uncertain. Germline assignment: CDR1 SGHRS and CDR2 YFSETQ. This CDR3 comprises 14 residues. V lost 4 bases, J lost 0 bases, and 11 bases lay in between. DNA of the CDR3: TGCGCCAGCAGCGAAGATCTTGGCTCCTACGAGCAGTACTTC. Residues: CASSEDLGSYEQYF.

The chain links TRBV19 to TRBJ1-5; D not resolved. Between the trimmed V and J ends, which lost 7 bases and 3 bases, there was a span of 22 bases. The CDR3 consists of 17 residues. Germline assignment: CDR1 LNHDA and CDR2 SQIVND (reference sequence). The CDR3 DNA reads as TGTGCCAGTACCGAGAGGTGGATAGGAGCTTACAATCAGCCCCAGCATTTT. Its translation: CASTERWIGAYNQPQHF. The full variable domain, in which reference TRBV19 and TRBJ1-5 provide the parts outside the CDR3, is DGGITQSPKYLFRKEGQNVTLSCEQNLNHDAMYWYRQDPGQGLRLIYYSQIVNDFQKGDIAEGYSVSREKKESFPLTVTSAQKNPTAFYLCASTERWIGAYNQPQHFGDGTRLSIL.

The chain employs TRBV11-2 and TRBJ2-2, with D tentatively TRBD2 (6 bases). The germline V and J ends were trimmed by 10 bases and 4 bases, with 13 bases remaining between them. CDR3 length equals 13 residues. Per the germline V gene, CDR1 is SGHAT and CDR2 is FQNNGV. DNA for the CDR3: TGTGCCACCGGGCGGGGTGGCACCGGGGAGCTGTTTTTT. Residues: CATGRGGTGELFF.

V is TRBV13 and J is TRBJ2-7; D might be TRBD2 (5 bases). The CDR3 is made up of 15 amino acids. With 5 bases removed from V and 1 base from J, the gap between germline ends came to 15 bases. Per germline, CDR1 PRHDT and CDR2 FYEKMQ (reference sequence). This chain's CDR3 is CASSQSAGRSYEQYF. The CDR3 DNA reads as TGTGCCAGCAGCCAATCGGCGGGCCGATCCTACGAGCAGTACTTC.

This clone was observed a single time. The chain's CDR3 is CASSVARTDTQYF. The DNA for the CDR3 is TGTGCCAGCAGTGTAGCCCGCACAGATACGCAGTATTTT. The chain employs TRBV6-1 and TRBJ2-3; D is unresolved. Trimming stripped 4 bases from V and 1 base from J, with 6 bases between. Per germline, CDR1 MNHNS and CDR2 SASEGT. The CDR3 is made up of 13 amino acids.

This chain joins TRBV6-6 and TRBJ1-1, with D tentatively TRBD1 (5 bases). The CDR3 has 14 residues. The V and J ends lost 0 bases and 3 bases respectively, with 8 bases between them. Germline CDR1 and CDR2: MNHNY and SVGAGI (reference sequence). The DNA of the CDR3 is TGTGCCAGCAGTTACTCGGCAGGGTACACTGAAGCTTTCTTT. It is translated as CASSYSAGYTEAFF.

V is TRBV11-2 and J is TRBJ2-1; 8 positions match TRBD2. The J segment lost 0 bases and the V segment lost 4 bases, leaving 5 bases of the junction unmatched. This CDR3 has 16 amino acids. Looked up from germline, CDR1 is SGHAT and CDR2 is FQNNGV. CDR3 bases: TGTGCCAGCAGCTCCCGTGCGGGGGGCTCCTACAATGAGCAGTTCTTC. As protein: CASSSRAGGSYNEQFF.

CDR3 nucleotides: TGTGCTAGTGGTTTGGTGTCCGGAAGCACAGATACGCAGTATTTT. Translating gives CASGLVSGSTDTQYF. V is TRBV12-5 and J is TRBJ2-3; D unclear. The germline V gene has CDR1 LGHNT and CDR2 FRNRAP. CDR3 length: 15 amino acids. Trimming removed 0 bases from V and 0 bases from J, with 7 bases in between.

CDR3 sequence reads: CASSTLGTSESDTQYF. The CDR3 DNA sequence: TGTGCCAGCAGCACCCTGGGGACTAGCGAGTCAGATACGCAGTATTTT. This rearrangement joins TRBV7-9 to TRBJ2-3; TRBD2 matches 10 bases. The CDR3 loop spans 16 amino acids. The junction had 9 bases not matched to a gene; V was cut back by 5 bases and J by 4 bases. Germline loops: CDR1 SEHNR, CDR2 FQNEAQ (reference sequence). Full variable domain (missing parts from reference TRBV7-9 and TRBJ2-3): DTGVSQNPRHKITKRGQNVTFRCDPISEHNRLYWYRQTLGQGPEFLTYFQNEAQLEKSRLLSDRFSAERPKGSFSTLEIQRTEQGDSAMYLCASSTLGTSESDTQYFGPGTRLTVL.

This clone has a single count. This chain uses TRBV7-9 with TRBJ2-6; D call uncertain. The V gene's germline CDR1 is SEHNR and CDR2 FQNEAQ (reference sequence). Deletions cut 3 bases from V and 0 bases from J, with 15 bases between. The CDR3 has 18 amino acids. The CDR3 DNA reads as TGTGCCAGCAGCTTCCGGGCAGCAGTAACCTCTGGGGCCAACGTCCTGACTTTC. Its protein is CASSFRAAVTSGANVLTF.

The CDR3: CASSSSSGGSAFWFNTGELFF. CDR3 nucleotide sequence: TGTGCCAGCAGTTCCTCTTCCGGGGGCAGCGCATTTTGGTTCAACACCGGGGAGCTGTTTTTT. The chain joins TRBV28 to TRBJ2-2; D might be TRBD1 or TRBD2, each matching 6 bases. Germline V gene lookup returns CDR1 MDHEN and CDR2 SYDVKM. Trimming pared 4 bases from V and 2 bases from J, leaving 29 bases between. This CDR3 has 21 residues.

The J gene is TRBJ2-5, the V gene TRBV27; D is undetermined. This CDR3 contains 15 residues. V lost 2 bases to trimming and J lost 2 bases, with 12 bases between them. CDR1 and CDR2 from the germline V gene are MNHEY and SMNVEV (reference sequence). CDR3 region: CASSLIADRQETQYF. CDR3 nucleotide sequence: TGTGCCAGCAGTTTAATTGCAGATAGACAAGAGACCCAGTACTTC.

The chain recombines TRBV6-5 with TRBJ1-1; D is undetermined. Germline CDR1 and CDR2: MNHEY and SVGAGI. The germline V and J ends were trimmed by 5 bases and 10 bases, with 17 bases remaining between them. The CDR3 has 13 amino acids. CDR3 DNA sequence: TGTGCCAGCAGTCCCTTTGGTTATGATCGAGCTTTCTTT. Protein sequence: CASSPFGYDRAFF.

The chain uses TRBV4-3 and TRBJ2-1; a possible D gene is TRBD2 (6 bases). V lost 0 bases to trimming and J lost 9 bases, with 15 bases between them. The germline V gene has CDR1 LGHNA and CDR2 YSLEER. The CDR3 length is 15 residues. Here the CDR3 reads CASSQDLGGTSEQFF. CDR3 nucleotide sequence: TGCGCCAGCAGCCAAGACCTAGGAGGGACGAGTGAGCAGTTCTTC.

Only one count was recorded for this clone. The V and J genes are TRBV27 and TRBJ2-1; no firm D call. V shed 4 bases and J shed 3 bases, with 16 bases lying between them. CDR1 and CDR2 (germline): MNHEY, SMNVEV (reference sequence). There are 16 residues in the CDR3. The DNA of the CDR3 is TGTGCCAGCAGTTCCTCGACAATTGAACACTACAATGAGCAGTTCTTC. This encodes CASSSSTIEHYNEQFF.

The V and J genes are TRBV10-3 and TRBJ2-7, with a tentative D call TRBD1 (6 bases). V was shortened by 0 bases and J by 4 bases, with 10 bases between the two germline ends. Germline V CDR1 and CDR2: ENHRY, SYGVKD. The CDR3 contains 14 residues. The CDR3 loop is CAISESVGGYEQYF. CDR3 coding DNA: TGTGCCATCAGTGAGTCGGTAGGGGGATACGAGCAGTACTTC.